A single sample is the source of the 17 T cell receptor beta chains below, sequenced in a study of human T cells and chemical hapten exposure. Each CDR3 protein is one row after TCRdb ran MiXCR on the RACE reads. The table has fewer than 80,000 distinct CDR3 sequences, about 9.4% seen once; the top ten hold around 7%. The time point: patch test 2, 6 weeks after DPC sensitization. As to treatment: therapeutic diphenylcyclopropenone sensitization with weekly scalp DPC. The specimen was whole blood, collected in connection with sensitization to the hapten diphenylcyclopropenone (DPC). The receptors derive from a woman aged 50 to 65 with alopecia areata. Some clones in this sample may be carry-over from other donors' samples.

Points on this clonotype: The germline gene is not matched at one end of the junction; a read error may be the cause. CDR3: CTSSMGGIYSNQPQHF. CDR3 sequence (DNA): TGTACCAGCAGTATGGGGGGTATCTATAGCAATCAGCCCCAGCATTTT. The rearrangement links TRBV2 to TRBJ1-5; a possible D gene is TRBD1 (5 bases). Germline V gene lookup returns CDR1 SNHLY and CDR2 FYNNEI. The CDR3 runs 16 residues.

This clonotype was found many times. J is TRBJ2-1 and V is TRBV29-1; the match to TRBD2 covers 14 bases. The CDR3 covers 13 residues. V shed 7 bases, J shed 9 bases, and the junction held 5 bases outside the gene matches. Germline values: CDR1 SQVTM, CDR2 ANQGSEA. CDR3 DNA: TGCAGCGGTGGGACTAGCGGGAGTGGTGAGCAGTTCTTC. Translation gives CSGGTSGSGEQFF.

The rearrangement uses TRBV28 and TRBJ2-1; D is perhaps TRBD1 (7 bases). The CDR3 sequence is 13 residues long. Germline assignment: CDR1 MDHEN and CDR2 SYDVKM. Trimming shortened V by 3 bases and J by 9 bases, and 12 bases separated the two germline ends. CDR3 sequence (DNA): TGTGCCAGCAGTTTGGAGGGGACAGTTGAGCAGTTCTTC. Translation gives CASSLEGTVEQFF. The whole variable domain, filled in from reference TRBV28 and TRBJ2-1, reads DVKVTQSSRYLVKRTGEKVFLECVQDMDHENMFWYRQDPGLGLRLIYFSYDVKMKEKGDIPEGYSVSREKKERFSLILESASTNQTSMYLCASSLEGTVEQFFGPGTRLTVL.

This clonotype was counted between two and nine times. The chain carries TRBV27 and TRBJ1-3; D not resolved. The CDR3 loop spans 15 amino acids. Germline CDR1 is MNHEY and CDR2 is SMNVEV (reference sequence). Trimming removed 0 bases at V and 0 bases at J, with 6 bases between. In DNA, the CDR3 is TGTGCCAGCAGTTTATCCGGTTCCTCTGGAAACACCATATATTTT. It specifies CASSLSGSSGNTIYF.

The V call is TRBV20-1, the J call TRBJ2-1, with D unresolved. This CDR3 comprises 13 residues. V was clipped by 7 bases and J by 0 bases, with 10 bases between them. In germline, CDR1 is DFQATT, CDR2 SNEGSKA (reference sequence). This CDR3 is CSGSMSSYNEQFF. The CDR3 DNA reads as TGCAGTGGGTCCATGAGCTCCTACAATGAGCAGTTCTTC.

On this clonotype itself: A much larger clone lies a single base off, so this may be a read error. The chain has TRBV7-2 and TRBJ1-6, with D unresolved. Germline loops: CDR1 SGHTA, CDR2 FQGNSA. This CDR3 is 12 amino acids long. CDR3 nucleotide sequence: TGTGCCAACAGCTTAAGAGCGGGCCTTCTCCACTTT. This gives the protein CANSLRAGLLHF.

This clonotype occurred many times. The J gene is TRBJ2-1, the V gene TRBV9, with D perhaps matching TRBD2 (5 bases). CDR1 SGDLS and CDR2 YYNGEE come from the germline V gene. V was cut by 4 bases and J by 5 bases, with 16 bases left in between. The CDR3 runs 15 residues. The CDR3 coding sequence is TGTGCCAGCAGCCCCTCCGGAGGCGGCCACAATGAGCAGTTCTTC. It is translated as CASSPSGGGHNEQFF. Full variable domain (outside the CDR3, taken from reference TRBV9 and TRBJ2-1): DSGVTQTPKHLITATGQRVTLRCSPRSGDLSVYWYQQSLDQGLQFLIQYYNGEERAKGNILERFSAQQFPDLHSELNLSSLELGDSALYFCASSPSGGGHNEQFFGPGTRLTVL.

This clonotype was seen a few times. This chain joins TRBV9 and TRBJ1-1; unclear D gene. Trimming removed 2 bases at V and 2 bases at J, with 7 bases between. Germline assignment: CDR1 SGDLS and CDR2 YYNGEE. There are 13 residues in the CDR3. The CDR3 spells CASSVGSNTEAFF. The CDR3 nucleotides read TGTGCCAGCAGCGTGGGGTCTAACACTGAAGCTTTCTTT.

This clonotype was recorded a few times. The chain couples TRBV29-1 to TRBJ2-2; D gene uncertain. Germline CDR1 is SQVTM and CDR2 is ANQGSEA. V was cut by 3 bases and J by 3 bases, with 8 bases left in between. There are 13 residues in the CDR3. In nucleotides, the CDR3 is TGCAGCGTTGATACCAGTTACACCGGGGAGCTGTTTTTT. As protein: CSVDTSYTGELFF.

The J gene is TRBJ1-5, the V gene TRBV29-1; D remains ambiguous. V shed 4 bases and J shed 7 bases, with 14 bases lying between them. CDR3 length equals 13 residues. From germline, CDR1 is SQVTM and CDR2 ANQGSEA. CDR3 region: CSVAEGSGQPQHF. CDR3 DNA sequence: TGCAGCGTTGCAGAGGGCTCGGGGCAGCCCCAGCATTTT.

Ten or more counts support this clonotype. This chain joins TRBV30 and TRBJ2-7; D unclear. Germline lookup yields CDR1 GTSNPN and CDR2 SVGIG (reference sequence). V was pared by 1 base and J by 7 bases, with 11 bases between. CDR3 length equals 12 residues. The CDR3 region is CAWSDFTGEQYF. The CDR3 coding sequence is TGTGCCTGGAGTGACTTCACTGGGGAGCAGTACTTC.

A few counts support this clonotype. CDR3 region: CATSDMATYNTGELFF. CDR3 DNA: TGTGCCACCAGTGATATGGCGACATATAACACCGGGGAGCTGTTTTTT. The rearrangement links TRBV24-1 to TRBJ2-2; no clear D. The CDR3 extends over 16 amino acids. Trimming removed 3 bases from V and 2 bases from J, with 12 bases in between. Germline CDR1 is KGHDR and CDR2 is SFDVKD.

In this sample, this clonotype turned up a few times. The V gene is TRBV12-3 or TRBV12-4, the J gene TRBJ2-3; a weak D match, TRBD2 (5 bases). Trimming stripped 5 bases from V and 5 bases from J, with 20 bases between. CDR3 size: 16 residues. CDR3 protein: CASSPPGRGAGDTQYF. For the CDR3, the DNA is TGTGCCAGCAGTCCTCCTGGGAGAGGCGCGGGAGATACGCAGTATTTT.

The V and J genes are TRBV11-2 and TRBJ2-7, with D possibly called TRBD1 or TRBD2 (5 bases each). The CDR3 contains 13 residues. The V end lost 5 bases, the J end lost 0 bases, and 8 bases lay between the germline ends. Germline-derived CDR1 and CDR2 are SGHAT and FQNNGV. CDR3 loop: CASSRDPSYEQYF. The CDR3 DNA follows: TGTGCCAGCAGCCGGGACCCCTCCTACGAGCAGTACTTC.

This clonotype was counted ten times or more. Mismatch with germline at one junction end may stem from a read error. The J gene is TRBJ2-4, the V gene TRBV3-1; D ambiguous. Germline V gene sequence: CDR1 LGHDT, CDR2 YNNKEL (reference sequence). The CDR3 has 15 amino acids. The CDR3 region is CASSQAAVAQNIQYF. CDR3 nucleotide sequence: TGTGCCAGCAGCCAAGCAGCAGTAGCCCAAAACATTCAGTACTTC. The full variable domain, its missing parts supplied by reference TRBV3-1 and TRBJ2-4, is DTAVSQTPKYLVTQMGNDKSIKCEQNLGHDTMYWYKQDSKKFLKIMFSYNNKELIINETVPNRFSPKSPDKAHLNLHINSLELGDSAVYFCASSQAAVAQNIQYFGAGTRLSVL.

This clonotype was counted a few times. The chain joins TRBV20-1 to TRBJ2-6; 8 nucleotides line up with TRBD1. V lost 5 bases to trimming and J lost 0 bases; unmatched junction nucleotides: 9. CDR1 is DFQATT and CDR2 is SNEGSKA in the germline V gene (reference sequence). This CDR3 contains 17 residues. In nucleotides, the CDR3 is TGCAGTGCTGGGCTCGGACAGGGCAGCTCTGGGGCCAACGTCCTGACTTTC. The encoded protein is CSAGLGQGSSGANVLTF.

With respect to this clonotype: This may arise from a read error, as a much more abundant clone is one base away. The rearrangement links TRBV2 to TRBJ1-1; 7 bases are a match to TRBD1. This CDR3 spans 14 amino acids. Germline loops: CDR1 SNHLY, CDR2 FYNNEI. CDR3 bases: TGTTCCAGCAGGCTCACAGGGGCCAACACTGAAGCTTTCTTT. The encoded protein is CSSRLTGANTEAFF.